The rows below give T cell receptor beta chains drawn from one sample of a study of cytomegalovirus exposure and HLA in healthy donors. Generated by immunoSEQ multiplex PCR, the TCRdb table keeps only in-frame clones and is missing some. The table has about 300,000 clones, over 75% seen once. The sequenced sample consisted of PBMCs. These receptors all stem from a young woman in good health and CMV-seronegative. Both conserved end residues are part of each CDR3. A D gene is named only where the DNA matches it firmly. Clone sizes are given selectively: once, few, many, or a class where the clone is expanded.

>TRBV6-6|NA|TRBJ2-5|TRBD2
TGTGCCAGCAGTTACTCCAGCGGGAAGTACTTC
CASSYSSGKYF
>TRBV9|NA|TRBJ2-5|TRBD2
TGTGCCAGCAGCGTAAGTAGCGGGAGTGGAAGAGAGACCCAGTACTTC
CASSVSSGSGRETQYF
>TRBV4-3|NA|TRBJ2-3|NA
TGCGCCAGCAGCTCAGACAGGACAGATACGCAGTATTTT
CASSSDRTDTQYF
>TRBV9|NA|TRBJ2-5|TRBD2
TGTGCCAGCAGCCCGGGGGGTGTGGGAGAGACCCAGTACTTC
CASSPGGVGETQYF
>TRBV9|NA|TRBJ2-2|NA
TGTGCCAGCAGCGTAGAGGGGTACACCGGGGAGCTGTTTTTT
CASSVEGYTGELFF
>TRBV6-5|NA|TRBJ1-4|TRBD1
TGTGCCAGCAGTTACGACAGGGGCGACGAAAAACTGTTTTTT
CASSYDRGDEKLFF
>TRBV9|NA|TRBJ1-2|NA
TGTGCCAGCAGCGTAGTACCCGAACACCTTCATGGCTACACCTTC
CASSVVPEHLHGYTF
>TRBV25-1|NA|TRBJ2-1|NA
TGTGCCAGCAGCCTTACCGAGGGGACACGGAGCTACAATGAGCAGTTCTTC
CASSLTEGTRSYNEQFF
>TRBV19|NA|TRBJ2-7|NA
TGTGCCAGTAGTATTGCCGGACAGTCCTACGAGCAGTACTTC
CASSIAGQSYEQYF
>TRBV6-1|NA|TRBJ2-1|TRBD2
TGTGCCAGCAGTGAAGATTCTAGCGGGAGGGCCTACAATGAGCAGTTCTTC
CASSEDSSGRAYNEQFF
>TRBV19|once|TRBJ2-7|TRBD1
TGTGCCAGTAGTTTCGCAGGGGGCTCCTACGAGCAGTACTTC
CASSFAGGSYEQYF
>TRBV2|NA|TRBJ1-5|TRBD1
TGTGCCAGCAGTTTCGACAGGGGAGGTCAGCCCCAGCATTTT
CASSFDRGGQPQHF
>TRBV28|NA|TRBJ2-3|TRBD1
TGTGCCAGCAAGACAGGGTTAGGCACAGATACGCAGTATTTT
CASKTGLGTDTQYF
>TRBV11-1|NA|TRBJ2-6|NA
TGTGCTTCATCTGGGGCCAACGTCCTGACTTTC
CASSGANVLTF
>TRBV28|NA|TRBJ2-7|NA
TGTGCCAGCAGTAGGACAGGGAGGGTGCACGAGCAGTACTTC
CASSRTGRVHEQYF
>TRBV25-1|once|TRBJ2-1|TRBD2
TGTGCCAGCAGTGCCTCGGGACTAGCGAACATCAATGAGCAGTTCTTC
CASSASGLANINEQFF
>TRBV10-3|NA|TRBJ1-2|TRBD1
TGTGCCATCAGTGGGGGGACAGGGGCGACCTATGGCTACACCTTC
CAISGGTGATYGYTF
>TRBV7-2|NA|TRBJ2-2|NA
TGTGCCAGCAGCTTAGACCCGTTCCGGAGCCTGAACACCGGGGAGCTGTTTTTT
CASSLDPFRSLNTGELFF
>TRBV20-1|NA|TRBJ2-5|NA
TGCAGTGGCAGTCATTTGGAGACCCAGTACTTC
CSGSHLETQYF
>TRBV10-3|once|TRBJ2-1|NA
TGTGCCATCAGTGAGTCGGACTTCAATGAGCAGTTCTTC
CAISESDFNEQFF